Following are 11 T cell receptor beta chains from one sample sequenced in a study of shared clonotypes between healthy human individuals. Naive CD8 cells lacked CD45RO and underwent positive selection for CCR7, leaving out terminally differentiated effector memory CD45RA+ cells. Sequenced by immunoSEQ multiplex PCR; TCRdb stores in-frame clones only, minus some. The sample contains about 2 million clones, over 85% of which appear only once. The specimen sequenced was naive CD8+ T cells sorted from blood. These receptors all come from a young man in good health.

The CDR3 loop is CASSWAGGGTDTQYF. The CDR3 coding sequence is TGTGCCAGCAGTTGGGCAGGGGGCGGGACAGATACGCAGTATTTT. The chain carries TRBV6-6 and TRBJ2-3; 8 bases match TRBD1. Germline assignment: CDR1 MNHNY and CDR2 SVGAGI (reference sequence). The J segment lost 3 bases and the V segment lost 4 bases, leaving 6 bases of the junction unmatched. The CDR3 totals 15 residues.

The chain has TRBV10-1 and TRBJ2-1, with D possibly matching TRBD2 (5 bases). Looked up from germline, CDR1 is WNHNN and CDR2 is SYGVQD (reference sequence). This CDR3 contains 16 residues. Trimming shortened V by 0 bases and J by 2 bases, and 11 bases separated the two germline ends. In DNA, the CDR3 is TGCGCCAGCAGTGAGTCCCCACCGGGAACCTACAATGAGCAGTTCTTC. Amino acids: CASSESPPGTYNEQFF.

J is TRBJ2-7 and V is TRBV5-6; TRBD2 matches 11 bases. J lost 3 bases, V lost 0 bases, and 8 bases had no gene match. The CDR3 is made up of 17 amino acids. Looked up from germline, CDR1 is SGHDT and CDR2 is YYEEEE. The CDR3 DNA is TGTGCCAGCAGCTTGGACGGCCTAGCGGGGGGTTACTACGAGCAGTACTTC. It specifies CASSLDGLAGGYYEQYF. Drawing the rest from reference TRBV5-6 and TRBJ2-7, the complete variable domain is DAGVTQSPTHLIKTRGQQVTLRCSPKSGHDTVSWYQQALGQGPQFIFQYYEEEERQRGNFPDRFSGHQFPNYSSELNVNALLLGDSALYLCASSLDGLAGGYYEQYFGPGTRLTVT.

The chain is built from TRBV6-1 and TRBJ1-5; D gene unclear. CDR1 is MNHNS and CDR2 is SASEGT in the germline V gene. The CDR3 is 16 amino acids. Trimming took 0 bases from V and 1 from J, leaving 10 bases between them. CDR3 sequence: CASSEARVASNQPQHF. The CDR3 nucleotides read TGTGCCAGCAGTGAAGCGCGGGTGGCAAGCAATCAGCCCCAGCATTTT.

As to this clone: The sample has other DNA sequences that encode this CDR3 too. This chain links TRBV2 with TRBJ2-3, with D perhaps TRBD1 (6 bases). Germline V lookup: CDR1 SNHLY, CDR2 FYNNEI. The CDR3 is 13 amino acids. V lost 3 bases and J lost 3, with 7 bases in between. CDR3 sequence reads: CASSDRGTDTQYF. CDR3 nucleotides: TGTGCCAGCAGTGACAGGGGTACAGATACGCAGTATTTT.

This chain connects TRBV6-5 to TRBJ2-2, with D unclear. Trimming shortened V by 2 bases and J by 2 bases, and 9 bases separated the two germline ends. This CDR3 is built from 15 residues. The germline V gene has CDR1 MNHEY and CDR2 SVGAGI. DNA for the CDR3: TGTGCCAGCAGTTACGACGGGTTAAACACCGGGGAGCTGTTTTTT. Translating it yields CASSYDGLNTGELFF.

The chain has TRBV7-8 and TRBJ1-5, with D unclear. The V end lost 1 base, the J end lost 4 bases, and 11 bases lay between the germline ends. CDR1 is SGHVS and CDR2 is FQNEAQ in the germline V gene. This CDR3 spans 15 amino acids. The CDR3 DNA sequence: TGTGCCAGCAGCTTAGAGTGGGGATTTAATCAGCCCCAGCATTTT. Translating gives CASSLEWGFNQPQHF.

CDR3 nucleotide sequence: TGTGCCAGCAGTTTAGACAGGGCTTACGACGAGCAGTACTTC. This encodes CASSLDRAYDEQYF. The V and J genes are TRBV27 and TRBJ2-7; 7 bases fit TRBD1. J gave up 5 bases and V 2 bases, and 6 bases lay outside the gene matches. The CDR3 sequence is 14 residues long. Germline V lookup: CDR1 MNHEY, CDR2 SMNVEV (reference sequence).

The chain recombines TRBV4-1 with TRBJ1-2, with D tentatively TRBD1 (5 bases). V lost 2 bases and J 4 bases, leaving 11 bases between the germline ends. This CDR3 is 14 amino acids long. The germline CDR1 and CDR2 sequences are MGHRA and YSYEKL. CDR3 in amino acids: CASSQLEGVYGYTF. The CDR3 DNA reads as TGCGCCAGCAGCCAATTGGAAGGGGTCTATGGCTACACCTTC.

Written as DNA, the CDR3 is TGTGCCAGCAGTTACCAGACAAACTATGGCTACACCTTC. Encoded protein: CASSYQTNYGYTF. The rearrangement uses TRBV6-5 and TRBJ1-2; no reliable D call. The CDR3 has 13 amino acids. Germline V lookup: CDR1 MNHEY, CDR2 SVGAGI. The ends were cut back, 2 bases at V and 2 bases at J, with 6 bases in the middle.

The V call is TRBV7-3, the J call TRBJ2-7, with a tentative D call TRBD1 (5 bases). V lost 5 bases, J lost 7 bases, and 18 bases lay in between. Per the germline V gene, CDR1 is SGHTA and CDR2 is FQGTGA. This CDR3 is 14 amino acids long. CDR3 loop: CASSRTTARLEQYF. In DNA form, the CDR3 reads TGTGCCAGCAGCCGGACGACAGCCCGGCTGGAGCAGTACTTC.